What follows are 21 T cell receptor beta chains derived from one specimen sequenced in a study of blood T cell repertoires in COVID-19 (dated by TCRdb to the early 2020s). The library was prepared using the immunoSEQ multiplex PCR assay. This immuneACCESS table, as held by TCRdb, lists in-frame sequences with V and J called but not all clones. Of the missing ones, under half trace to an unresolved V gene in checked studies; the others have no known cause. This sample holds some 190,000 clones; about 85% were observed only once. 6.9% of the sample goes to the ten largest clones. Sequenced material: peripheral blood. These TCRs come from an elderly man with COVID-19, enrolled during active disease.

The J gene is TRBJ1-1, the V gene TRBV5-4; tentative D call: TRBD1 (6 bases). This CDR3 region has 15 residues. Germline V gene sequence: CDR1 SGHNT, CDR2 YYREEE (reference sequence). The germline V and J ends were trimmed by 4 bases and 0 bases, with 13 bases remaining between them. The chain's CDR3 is CASSLQGNLNTEAFF. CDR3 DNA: TGTGCCAGCAGCCTTCAGGGGAATTTGAACACTGAAGCTTTCTTT.

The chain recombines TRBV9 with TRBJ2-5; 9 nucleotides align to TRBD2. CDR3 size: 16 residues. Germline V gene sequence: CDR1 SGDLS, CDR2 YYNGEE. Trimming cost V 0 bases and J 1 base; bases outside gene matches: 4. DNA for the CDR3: TGTGCCAGCAGCGTAGCGGCGGGGGGGTTCCAAGAGACCCAGTACTTC. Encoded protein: CASSVAAGGFQETQYF.

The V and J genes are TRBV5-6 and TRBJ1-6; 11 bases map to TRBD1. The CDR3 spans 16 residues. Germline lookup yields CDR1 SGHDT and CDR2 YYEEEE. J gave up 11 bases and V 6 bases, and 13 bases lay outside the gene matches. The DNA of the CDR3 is TGTGCCAGCACTTTCACCGGGACAGGGGGTGGGGCACCCCTCCACTTT. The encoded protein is CASTFTGTGGGAPLHF.

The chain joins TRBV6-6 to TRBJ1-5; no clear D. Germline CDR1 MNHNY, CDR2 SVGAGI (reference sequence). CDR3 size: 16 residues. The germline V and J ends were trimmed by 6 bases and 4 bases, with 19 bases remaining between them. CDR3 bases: TGTGCCAGCAGCCACTACCGGGGAGAGGGTAATCAGCCCCAGCATTTT. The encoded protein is CASSHYRGEGNQPQHF.

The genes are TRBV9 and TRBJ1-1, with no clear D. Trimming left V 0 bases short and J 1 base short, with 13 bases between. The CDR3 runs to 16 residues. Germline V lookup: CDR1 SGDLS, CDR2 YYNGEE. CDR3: CASSVASGSQNTEAFF. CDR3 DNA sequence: TGTGCCAGCAGCGTAGCCAGTGGGAGTCAGAACACTGAAGCTTTCTTT.

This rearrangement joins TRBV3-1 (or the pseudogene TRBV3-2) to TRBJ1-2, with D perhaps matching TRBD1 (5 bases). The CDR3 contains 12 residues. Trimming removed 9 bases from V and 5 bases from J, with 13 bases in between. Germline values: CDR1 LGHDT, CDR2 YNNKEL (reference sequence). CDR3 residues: CASKGQLYGYTF. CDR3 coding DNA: TGTGCCAGTAAGGGGCAGCTTTATGGCTACACCTTC.

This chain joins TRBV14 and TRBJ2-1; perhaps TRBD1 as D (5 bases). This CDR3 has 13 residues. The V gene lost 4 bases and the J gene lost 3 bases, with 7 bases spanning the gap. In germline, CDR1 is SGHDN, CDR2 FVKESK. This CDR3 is CASSLDSYNEQFF. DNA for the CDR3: TGTGCCAGCAGCCTTGACAGCTACAATGAGCAGTTCTTC.

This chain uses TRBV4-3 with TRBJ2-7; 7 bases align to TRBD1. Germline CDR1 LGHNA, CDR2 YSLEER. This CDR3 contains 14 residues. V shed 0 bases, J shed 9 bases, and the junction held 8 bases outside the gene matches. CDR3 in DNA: TGCGCCAGCAGCCAAGAGTCGACAGGGTGGGGGCAGTACTTC. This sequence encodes CASSQESTGWGQYF.

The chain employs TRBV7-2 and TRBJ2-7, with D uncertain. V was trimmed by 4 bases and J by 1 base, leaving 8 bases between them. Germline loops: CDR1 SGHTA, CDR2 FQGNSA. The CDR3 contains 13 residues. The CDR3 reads CASSYTSSYEQYF. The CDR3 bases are TGTGCCAGCAGCTACACATCATCCTACGAGCAGTACTTC.

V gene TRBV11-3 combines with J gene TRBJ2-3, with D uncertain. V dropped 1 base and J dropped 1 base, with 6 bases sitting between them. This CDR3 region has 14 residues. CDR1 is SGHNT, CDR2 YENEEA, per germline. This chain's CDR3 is CASSLGAGTDTQYF. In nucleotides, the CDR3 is TGTGCCAGCAGCTTAGGGGCAGGCACAGATACGCAGTATTTT.

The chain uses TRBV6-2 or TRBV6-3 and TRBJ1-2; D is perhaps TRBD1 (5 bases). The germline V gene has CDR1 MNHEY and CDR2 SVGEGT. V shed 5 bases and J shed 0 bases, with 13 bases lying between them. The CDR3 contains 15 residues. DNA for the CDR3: TGTGCCAGCAGTCTGACTAGGACATCTAACTATGGCTACACCTTC. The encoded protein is CASSLTRTSNYGYTF.

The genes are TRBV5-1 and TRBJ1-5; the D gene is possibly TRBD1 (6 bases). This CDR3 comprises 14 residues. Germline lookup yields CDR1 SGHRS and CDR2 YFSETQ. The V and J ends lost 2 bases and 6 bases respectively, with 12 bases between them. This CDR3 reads CASSLQGGSQPQHF. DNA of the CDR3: TGCGCCAGCAGCTTACAGGGCGGGAGTCAGCCCCAGCATTTT.

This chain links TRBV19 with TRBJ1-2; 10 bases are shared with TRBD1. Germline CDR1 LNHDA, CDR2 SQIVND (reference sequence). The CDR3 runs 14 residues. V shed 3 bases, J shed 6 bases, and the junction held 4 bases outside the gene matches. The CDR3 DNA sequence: TGTGCCAGTAGTATGACAGGGGGCCAGGATGGCTACACCTTC. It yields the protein CASSMTGGQDGYTF.

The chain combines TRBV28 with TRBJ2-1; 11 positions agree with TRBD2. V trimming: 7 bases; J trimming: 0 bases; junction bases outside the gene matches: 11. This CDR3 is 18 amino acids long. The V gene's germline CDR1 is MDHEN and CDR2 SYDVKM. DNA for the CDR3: TGTGCCAGCAAGTTCCGGACTAGCGGGTACCCCTCCTACAATGAGCAGTTCTTC. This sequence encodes CASKFRTSGYPSYNEQFF.

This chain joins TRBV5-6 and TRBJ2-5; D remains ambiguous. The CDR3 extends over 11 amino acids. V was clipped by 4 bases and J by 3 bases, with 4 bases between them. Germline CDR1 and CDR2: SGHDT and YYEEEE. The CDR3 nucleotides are TGTGCCAGCAGCCGGGAAGAGACCCAGTACTTC. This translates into CASSREETQYF.

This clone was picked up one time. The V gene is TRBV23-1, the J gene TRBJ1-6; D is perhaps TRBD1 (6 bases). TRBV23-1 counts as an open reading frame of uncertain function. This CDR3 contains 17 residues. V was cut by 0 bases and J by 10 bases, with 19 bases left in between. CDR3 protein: CASSQSGRGTKLSPLHF. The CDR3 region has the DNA TGCGCCAGCAGTCAATCCGGGAGGGGGACGAAGCTATCACCCCTCCACTTT.

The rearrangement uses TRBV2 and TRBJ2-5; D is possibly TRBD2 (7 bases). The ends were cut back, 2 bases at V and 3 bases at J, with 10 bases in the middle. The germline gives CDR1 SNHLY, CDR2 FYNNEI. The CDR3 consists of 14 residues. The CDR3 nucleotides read TGTGCCAGCAGTGAAAGGGAGGGGGAAGAGACCCAGTACTTC. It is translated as CASSEREGEETQYF.

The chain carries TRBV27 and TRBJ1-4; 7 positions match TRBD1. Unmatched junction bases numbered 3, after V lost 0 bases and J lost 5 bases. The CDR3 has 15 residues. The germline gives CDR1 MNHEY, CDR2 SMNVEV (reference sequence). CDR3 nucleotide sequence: TGTGCCAGCAGTTTATCAAGGGGGCAGAATGAAAAACTGTTTTTT. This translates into CASSLSRGQNEKLFF. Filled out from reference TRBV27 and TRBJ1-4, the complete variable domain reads EAQVTQNPRYLITVTGKKLTVTCSQNMNHEYMSWYRQDPGLGLRQIYYSMNVEVTDKGDVPEGYKVSRKEKRNFPLILESPSPNQTSLYFCASSLSRGQNEKLFFGSGTQLSVL.

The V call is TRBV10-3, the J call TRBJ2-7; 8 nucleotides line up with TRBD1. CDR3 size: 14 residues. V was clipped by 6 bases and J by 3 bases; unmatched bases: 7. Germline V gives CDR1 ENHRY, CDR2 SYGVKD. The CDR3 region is CAISGQGVNYEQYF. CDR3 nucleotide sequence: TGTGCCATCAGCGGACAGGGCGTGAACTACGAGCAGTACTTC.

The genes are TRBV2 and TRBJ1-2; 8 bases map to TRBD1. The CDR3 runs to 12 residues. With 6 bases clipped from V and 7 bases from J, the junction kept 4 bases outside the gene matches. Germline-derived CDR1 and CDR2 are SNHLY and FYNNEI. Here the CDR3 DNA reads TGTGCCAGCAGACAGGGGGTTATTGGCTACACCTTC. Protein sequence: CASRQGVIGYTF.

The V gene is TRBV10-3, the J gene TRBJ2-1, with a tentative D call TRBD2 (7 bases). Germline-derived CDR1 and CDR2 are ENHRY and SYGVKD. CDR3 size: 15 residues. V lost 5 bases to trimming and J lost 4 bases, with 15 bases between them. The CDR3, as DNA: TGTGCCATCAGTCGAGGGGGGGTGTCTTACAATGAGCAGTTCTTC. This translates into CAISRGGVSYNEQFF.